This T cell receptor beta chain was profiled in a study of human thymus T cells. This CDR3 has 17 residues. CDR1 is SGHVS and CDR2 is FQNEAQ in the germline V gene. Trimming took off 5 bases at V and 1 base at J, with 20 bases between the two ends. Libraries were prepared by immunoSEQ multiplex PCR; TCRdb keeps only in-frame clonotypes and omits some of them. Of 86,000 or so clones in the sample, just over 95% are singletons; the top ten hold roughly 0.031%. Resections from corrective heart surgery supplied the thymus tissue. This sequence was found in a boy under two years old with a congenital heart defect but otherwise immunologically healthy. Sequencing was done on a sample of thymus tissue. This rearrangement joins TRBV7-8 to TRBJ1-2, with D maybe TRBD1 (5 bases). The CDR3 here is CASSPSGPNSLNYGYTF. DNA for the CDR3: TGTGCCAGCAGCCCCTCGGGGCCTAACTCCCTTAACTATGGCTACACCTTC.